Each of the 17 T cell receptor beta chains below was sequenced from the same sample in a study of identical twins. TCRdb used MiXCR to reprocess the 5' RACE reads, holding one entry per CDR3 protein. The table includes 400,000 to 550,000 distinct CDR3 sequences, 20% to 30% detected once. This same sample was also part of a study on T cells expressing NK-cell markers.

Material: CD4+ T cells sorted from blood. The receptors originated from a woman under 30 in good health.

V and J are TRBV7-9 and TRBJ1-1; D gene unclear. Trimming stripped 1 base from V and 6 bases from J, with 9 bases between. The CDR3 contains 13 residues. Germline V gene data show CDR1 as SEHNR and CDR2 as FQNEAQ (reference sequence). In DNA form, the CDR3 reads TGTGCCAGCAGCTTAGGATCTATGGCTGAAGCTTTCTTT. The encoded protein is CASSLGSMAEAFF.

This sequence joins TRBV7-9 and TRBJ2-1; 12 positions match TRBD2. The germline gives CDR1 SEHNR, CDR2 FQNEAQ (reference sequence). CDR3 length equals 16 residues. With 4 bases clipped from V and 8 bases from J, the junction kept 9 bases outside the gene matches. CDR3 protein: CASSYRRLAGEDEQFF. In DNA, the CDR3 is TGTGCCAGCAGCTACCGGAGACTAGCGGGAGAGGATGAGCAGTTCTTC.

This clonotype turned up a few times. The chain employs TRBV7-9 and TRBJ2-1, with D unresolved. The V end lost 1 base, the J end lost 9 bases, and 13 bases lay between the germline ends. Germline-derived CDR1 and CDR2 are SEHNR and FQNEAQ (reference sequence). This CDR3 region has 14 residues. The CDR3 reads CASSLDAARGEQFF. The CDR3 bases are TGTGCCAGCAGCTTAGATGCCGCTAGAGGTGAGCAGTTCTTC.

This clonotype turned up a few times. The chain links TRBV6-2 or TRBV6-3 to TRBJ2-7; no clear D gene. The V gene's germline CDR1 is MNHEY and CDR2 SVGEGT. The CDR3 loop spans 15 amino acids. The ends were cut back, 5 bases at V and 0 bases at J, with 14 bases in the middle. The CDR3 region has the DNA TGTGCCAGCAGTCGGTCCATATTAACCTCCTACGAGCAGTACTTC. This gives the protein CASSRSILTSYEQYF.

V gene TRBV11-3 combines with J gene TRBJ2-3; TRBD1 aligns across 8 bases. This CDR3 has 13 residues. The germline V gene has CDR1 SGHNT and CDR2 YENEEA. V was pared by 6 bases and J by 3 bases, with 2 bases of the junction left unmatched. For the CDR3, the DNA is TGTGCCAGCAGGGACAGGGATACAGATACGCAGTATTTT. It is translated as CASRDRDTDTQYF.

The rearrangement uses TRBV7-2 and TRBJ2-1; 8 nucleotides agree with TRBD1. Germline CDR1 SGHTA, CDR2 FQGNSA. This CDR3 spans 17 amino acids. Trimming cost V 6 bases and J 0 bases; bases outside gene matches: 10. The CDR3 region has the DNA TGTGCCAGCAGGTCCAGTTCCGGGACAGGCTCCTACAATGAGCAGTTCTTC. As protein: CASRSSSGTGSYNEQFF.

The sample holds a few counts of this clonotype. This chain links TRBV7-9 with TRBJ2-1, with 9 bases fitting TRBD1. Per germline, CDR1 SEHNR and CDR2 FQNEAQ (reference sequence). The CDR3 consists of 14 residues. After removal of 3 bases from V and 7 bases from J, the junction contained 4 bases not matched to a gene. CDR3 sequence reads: CASSFRDRVNEQFF. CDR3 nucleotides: TGTGCCAGCAGCTTCCGGGACAGGGTAAATGAGCAGTTCTTC.

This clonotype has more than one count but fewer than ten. CDR3 sequence reads: CASSQVAAMNTEAFF. The CDR3 nucleotides are TGTGCCAGCAGCCAAGTAGCCGCAATGAACACTGAAGCTTTCTTT. The chain recombines TRBV4-2 with TRBJ1-1; D remains unclear. CDR1 and CDR2 (germline): LGHNA, YNFKEQ. The ends were cut back, 1 base at V and 0 bases at J, with 9 bases in the middle. The CDR3 has 15 residues.

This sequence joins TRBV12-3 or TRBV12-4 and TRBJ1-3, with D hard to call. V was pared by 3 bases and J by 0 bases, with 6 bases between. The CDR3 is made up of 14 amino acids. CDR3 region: CASSFSSSGNTIYF. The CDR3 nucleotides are TGTGCCAGCAGTTTTTCTAGCTCTGGAAACACCATATATTTT.

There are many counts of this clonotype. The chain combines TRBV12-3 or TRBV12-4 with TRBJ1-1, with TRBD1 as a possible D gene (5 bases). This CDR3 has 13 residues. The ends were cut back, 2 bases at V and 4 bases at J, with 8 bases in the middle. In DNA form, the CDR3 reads TGTGCCAGCAGTTTACAGGGTAGCACTGAAGCTTTCTTT. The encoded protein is CASSLQGSTEAFF.

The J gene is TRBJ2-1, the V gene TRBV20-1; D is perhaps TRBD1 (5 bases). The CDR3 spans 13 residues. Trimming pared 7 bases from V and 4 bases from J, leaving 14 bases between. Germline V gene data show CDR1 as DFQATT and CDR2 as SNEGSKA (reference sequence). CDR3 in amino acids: CSGERGTYNEQFF. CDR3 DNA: TGCAGTGGCGAAAGGGGAACTTACAATGAGCAGTTCTTC.

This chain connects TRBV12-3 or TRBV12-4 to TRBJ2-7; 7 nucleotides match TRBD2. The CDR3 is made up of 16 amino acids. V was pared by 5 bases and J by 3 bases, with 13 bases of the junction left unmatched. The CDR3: CASSPRGVVGNYEQYF. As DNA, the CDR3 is TGTGCCAGCAGTCCCCGGGGGGTAGTCGGGAACTACGAGCAGTACTTC.

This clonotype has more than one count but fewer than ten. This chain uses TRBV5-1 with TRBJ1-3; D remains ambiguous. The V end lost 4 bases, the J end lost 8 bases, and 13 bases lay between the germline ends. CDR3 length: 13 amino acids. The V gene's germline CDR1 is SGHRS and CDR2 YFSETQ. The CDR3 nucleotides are TGCGCCAGCAGCCCCGGGCCGTTGGACACCATATATTTT. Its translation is CASSPGPLDTIYF.

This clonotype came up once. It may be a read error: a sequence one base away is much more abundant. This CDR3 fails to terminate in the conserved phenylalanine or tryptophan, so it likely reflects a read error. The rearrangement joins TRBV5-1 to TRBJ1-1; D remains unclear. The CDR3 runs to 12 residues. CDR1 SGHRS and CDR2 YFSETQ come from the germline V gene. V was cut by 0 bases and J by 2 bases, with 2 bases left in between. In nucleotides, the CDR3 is TGCGCCAGCAGCTTGGATAACACTGAAGCTTTCTCT. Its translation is CASSLDNTEAFS.

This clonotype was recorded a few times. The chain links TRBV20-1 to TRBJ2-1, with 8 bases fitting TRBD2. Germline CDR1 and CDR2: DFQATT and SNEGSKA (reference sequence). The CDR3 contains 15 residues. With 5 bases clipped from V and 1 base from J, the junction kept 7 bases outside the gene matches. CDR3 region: CSARSGMSSYNEQFF. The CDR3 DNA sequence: TGCAGTGCTCGTAGCGGGATGTCGTCCTACAATGAGCAGTTCTTC.

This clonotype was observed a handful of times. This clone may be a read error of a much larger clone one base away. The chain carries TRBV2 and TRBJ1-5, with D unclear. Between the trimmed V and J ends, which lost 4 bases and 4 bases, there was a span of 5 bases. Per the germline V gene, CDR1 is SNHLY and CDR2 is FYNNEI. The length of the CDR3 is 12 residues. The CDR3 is CASSGANQPQHF. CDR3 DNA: TGTGCCAGCAGTGGGGCAAATCAGCCCCAGCATTTT.

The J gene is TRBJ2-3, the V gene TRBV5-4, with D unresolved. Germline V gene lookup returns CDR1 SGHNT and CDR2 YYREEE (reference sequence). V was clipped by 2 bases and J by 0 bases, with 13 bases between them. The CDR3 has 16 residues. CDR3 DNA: TGTGCCAGCAGCTTCCCGACTCGCCAGAGCACAGATACGCAGTATTTT. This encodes CASSFPTRQSTDTQYF.